These 2 T cell receptor beta chains were sequenced from one sample in a study of memory CD4+ T cells and cytomegalovirus serostatus (dated by TCRdb to the late 2010s). Libraries were made using the immunoSEQ multiplex PCR assay. The immuneACCESS repertoire file appears here via TCRdb, limited to in-frame rearrangements. These files lack a portion of the clones; in checked studies, under half of the deficit traces to unresolved V genes, and the cause of the others is not known. For this sample the table gives more than 45,000 clones, of which about 70% were detected only once. The ten largest clones add up to about 1.2% of the sample. Single viable CD3+CD4+CD8-CD45RO+ cells were sorted as memory CD4+ T cells on a FACSAria II. The sample was memory CD4+ T cells from blood. The source of these receptors is an adult in good health and CMV-seropositive.

The chain has TRBV28 and TRBJ2-1; 11 bases are shared with TRBD1. The CDR3 extends over 14 amino acids. V was clipped by 3 bases and J by 11 bases; unmatched bases: 6. Per the germline V gene, CDR1 is MDHEN and CDR2 is SYDVKM. CDR3 coding DNA: TGTGCCAGCAGTTTGCCCGGGACAGGGGGACAGCAGTTCTTC. This sequence encodes CASSLPGTGGQQFF.

This clone has just a few counts. The V and J genes are TRBV10-3 and TRBJ1-1, with no clear D. CDR1 and CDR2 (germline): ENHRY, SYGVKD. With 0 bases removed from V and 0 bases from J, the gap between germline ends came to 8 bases. The CDR3 sequence is 15 residues long. The CDR3 is CAISESTDVNTEAFF. The CDR3 region has the DNA TGTGCCATCAGTGAGTCTACAGATGTGAACACTGAAGCTTTCTTT.